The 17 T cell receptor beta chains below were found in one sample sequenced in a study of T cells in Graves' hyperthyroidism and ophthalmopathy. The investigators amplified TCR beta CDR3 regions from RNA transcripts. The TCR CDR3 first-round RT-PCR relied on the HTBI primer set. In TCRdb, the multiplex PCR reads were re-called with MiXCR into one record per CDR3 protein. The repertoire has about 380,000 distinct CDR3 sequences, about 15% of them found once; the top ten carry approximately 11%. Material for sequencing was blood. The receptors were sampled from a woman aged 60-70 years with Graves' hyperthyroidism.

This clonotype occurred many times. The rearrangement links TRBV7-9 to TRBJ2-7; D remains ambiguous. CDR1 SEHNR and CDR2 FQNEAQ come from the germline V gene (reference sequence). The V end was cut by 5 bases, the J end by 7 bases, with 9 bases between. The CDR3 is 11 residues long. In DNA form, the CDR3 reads TGTGCCAGCAGCCAAGGTAGAGAGCAGTACTTC. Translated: CASSQGREQYF.

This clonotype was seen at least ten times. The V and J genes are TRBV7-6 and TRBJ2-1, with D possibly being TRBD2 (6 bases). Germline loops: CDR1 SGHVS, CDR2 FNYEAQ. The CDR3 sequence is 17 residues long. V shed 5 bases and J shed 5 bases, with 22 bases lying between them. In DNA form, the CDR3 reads TGTGCCAGCAGCCGTAGATTTACGACTAGACAAAACAATGAGCAGTTCTTC. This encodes CASSRRFTTRQNNEQFF.

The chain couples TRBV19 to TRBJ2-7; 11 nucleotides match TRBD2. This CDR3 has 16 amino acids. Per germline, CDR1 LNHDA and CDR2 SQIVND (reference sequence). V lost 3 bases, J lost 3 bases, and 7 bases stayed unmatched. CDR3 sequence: CASSISGLAEGYEQYF. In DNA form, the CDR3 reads TGTGCCAGTAGTATCTCGGGACTAGCGGAGGGCTACGAGCAGTACTTC.

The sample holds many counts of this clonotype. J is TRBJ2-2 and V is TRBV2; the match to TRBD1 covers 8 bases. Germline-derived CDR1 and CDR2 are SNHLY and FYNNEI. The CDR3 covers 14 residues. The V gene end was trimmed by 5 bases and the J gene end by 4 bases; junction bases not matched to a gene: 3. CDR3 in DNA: TGTGCCAGCAGTACCGGACAGGGCACCGGGGAGCTGTTTTTT. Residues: CASSTGQGTGELFF.

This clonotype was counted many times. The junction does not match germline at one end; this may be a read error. The DNA of the CDR3 is TGTGCCAGCAGTTTGAGCCTAAACTACGAACAGTACTTC. Translation gives CASSLSLNYEQYF. V and J are TRBV27 and TRBJ2-7; no reliable D call. CDR1 is MNHEY, CDR2 SMNVEV, per germline (reference sequence). CDR3 length: 13 residues.

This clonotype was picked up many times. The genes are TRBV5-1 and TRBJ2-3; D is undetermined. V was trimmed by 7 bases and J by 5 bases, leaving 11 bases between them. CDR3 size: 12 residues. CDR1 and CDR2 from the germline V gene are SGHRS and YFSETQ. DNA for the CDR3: TGCGCCAGCTCTTACGACGGAGATACGCAGTATTTT. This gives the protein CASSYDGDTQYF.

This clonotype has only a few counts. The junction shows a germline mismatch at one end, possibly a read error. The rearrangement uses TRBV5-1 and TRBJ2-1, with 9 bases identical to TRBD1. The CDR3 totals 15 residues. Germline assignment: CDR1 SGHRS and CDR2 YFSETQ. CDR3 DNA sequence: TGTGCCAGCAGCACCCGGACAGGGGCATGGGATGAGCAGTTCTTC. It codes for CASSTRTGAWDEQFF.

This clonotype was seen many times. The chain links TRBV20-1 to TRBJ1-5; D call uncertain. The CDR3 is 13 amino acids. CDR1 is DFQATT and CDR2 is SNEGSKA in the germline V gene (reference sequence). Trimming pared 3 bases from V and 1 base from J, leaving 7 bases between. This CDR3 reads CSARGYSNQPQHF. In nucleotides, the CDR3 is TGCAGTGCTAGGGGTTACAGCAATCAGCCCCAGCATTTT.

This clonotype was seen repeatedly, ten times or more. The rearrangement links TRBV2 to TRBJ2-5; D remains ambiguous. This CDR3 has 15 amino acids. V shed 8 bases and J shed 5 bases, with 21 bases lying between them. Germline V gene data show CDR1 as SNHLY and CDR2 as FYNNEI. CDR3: CASVKQTSPWETQYF. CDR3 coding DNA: TGTGCCAGCGTTAAACAGACATCCCCCTGGGAGACCCAGTACTTC.

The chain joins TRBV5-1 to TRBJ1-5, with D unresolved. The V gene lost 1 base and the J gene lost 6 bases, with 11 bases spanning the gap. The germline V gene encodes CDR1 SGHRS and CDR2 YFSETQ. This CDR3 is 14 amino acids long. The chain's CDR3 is CASSLTGLSQPQHF. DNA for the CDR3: TGCGCCAGCAGCTTGACGGGGTTAAGTCAGCCCCAGCATTTT.

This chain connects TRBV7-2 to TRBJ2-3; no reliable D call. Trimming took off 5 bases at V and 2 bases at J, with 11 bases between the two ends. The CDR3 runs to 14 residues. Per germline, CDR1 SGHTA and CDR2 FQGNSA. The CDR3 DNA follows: TGTGCCAGCAGCCGCTACCCTTCCACAGATACGCAGTATTTT. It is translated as CASSRYPSTDTQYF.

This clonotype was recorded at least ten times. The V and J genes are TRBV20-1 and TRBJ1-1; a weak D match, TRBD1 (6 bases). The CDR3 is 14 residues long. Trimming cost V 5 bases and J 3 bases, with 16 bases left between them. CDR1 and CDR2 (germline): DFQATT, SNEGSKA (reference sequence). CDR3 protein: CSALRGGPDTEAFF. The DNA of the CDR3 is TGCAGTGCTCTTCGCGGGGGGCCCGACACTGAAGCTTTCTTT.

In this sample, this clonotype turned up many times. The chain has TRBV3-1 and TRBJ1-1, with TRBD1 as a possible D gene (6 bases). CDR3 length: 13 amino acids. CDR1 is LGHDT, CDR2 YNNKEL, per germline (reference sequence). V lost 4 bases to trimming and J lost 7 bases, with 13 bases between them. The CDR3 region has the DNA TGTGCCAGCAGCCCGTTCGGACAGATTGAAGCTTTCTTT. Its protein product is CASSPFGQIEAFF.

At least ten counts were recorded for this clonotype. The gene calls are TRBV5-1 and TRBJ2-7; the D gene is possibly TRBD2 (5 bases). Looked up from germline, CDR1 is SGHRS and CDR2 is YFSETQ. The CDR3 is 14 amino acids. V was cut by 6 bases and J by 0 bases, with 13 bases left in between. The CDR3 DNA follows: TGCGCCAGCACCCGGACTGAGAGCTCCTACGAGCAGTACTTC. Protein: CASTRTESSYEQYF.

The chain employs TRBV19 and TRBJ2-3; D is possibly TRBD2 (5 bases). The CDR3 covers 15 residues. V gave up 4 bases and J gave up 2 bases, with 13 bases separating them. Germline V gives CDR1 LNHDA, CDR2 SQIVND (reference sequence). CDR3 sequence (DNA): TGTGCCAGTAGTAGGGTCAAGGAGGCCACAGATACGCAGTATTTT. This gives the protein CASSRVKEATDTQYF.

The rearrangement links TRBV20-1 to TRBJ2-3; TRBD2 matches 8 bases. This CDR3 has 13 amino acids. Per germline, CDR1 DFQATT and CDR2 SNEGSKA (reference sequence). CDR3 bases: TGCAGCGAGCGGGGGCGGGGGTCAGATACGCAGTATTTT. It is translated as CSERGRGSDTQYF.

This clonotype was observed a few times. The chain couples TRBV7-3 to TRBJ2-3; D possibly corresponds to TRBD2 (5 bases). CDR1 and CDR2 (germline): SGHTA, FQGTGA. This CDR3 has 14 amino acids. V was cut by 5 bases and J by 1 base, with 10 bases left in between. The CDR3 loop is CASSPDYGTDTQYF. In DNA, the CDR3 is TGTGCCAGCAGCCCCGACTATGGCACAGATACGCAGTATTTT.